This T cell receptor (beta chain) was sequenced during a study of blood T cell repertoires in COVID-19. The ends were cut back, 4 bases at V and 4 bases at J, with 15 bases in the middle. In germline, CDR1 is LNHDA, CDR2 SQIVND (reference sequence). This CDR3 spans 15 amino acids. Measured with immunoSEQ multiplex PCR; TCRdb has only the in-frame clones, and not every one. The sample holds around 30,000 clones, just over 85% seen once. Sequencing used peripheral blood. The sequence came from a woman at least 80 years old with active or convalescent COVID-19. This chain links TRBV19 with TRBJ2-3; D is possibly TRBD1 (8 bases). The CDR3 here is CASSTTGAGADTQYF. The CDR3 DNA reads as TGTGCCAGTAGTACGACAGGGGCGGGAGCAGATACGCAGTATTTT.